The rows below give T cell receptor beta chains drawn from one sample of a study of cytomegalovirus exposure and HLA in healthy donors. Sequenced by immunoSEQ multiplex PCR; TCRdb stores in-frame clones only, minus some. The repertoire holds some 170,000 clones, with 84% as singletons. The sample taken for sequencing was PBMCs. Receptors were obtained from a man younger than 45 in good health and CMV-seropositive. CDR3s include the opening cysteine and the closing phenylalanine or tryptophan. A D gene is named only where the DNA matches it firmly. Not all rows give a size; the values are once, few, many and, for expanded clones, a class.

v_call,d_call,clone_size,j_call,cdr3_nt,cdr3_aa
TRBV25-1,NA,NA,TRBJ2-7,TGTGCCAGCAGGGAAGAAATTCACAGCGGCGAGCAGTACTTC,CASREEIHSGEQYF
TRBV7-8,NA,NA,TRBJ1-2,TGTGCCAGCAGCCAGGATTACAGGGCTCGGGGCTACACCTTC,CASSQDYRARGYTF
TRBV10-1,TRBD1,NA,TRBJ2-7,TGCGCCAGCAGTGTTTCAACAGGGGGCAATATCTACGAGCAGTACTTC,CASSVSTGGNIYEQYF
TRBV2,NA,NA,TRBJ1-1,TGTGCCAGCAGTGAATTAGGGGACTACGAAGCTTTCTTT,CASSELGDYEAFF
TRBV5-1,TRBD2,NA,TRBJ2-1,TGCGCCAGCAGCTTGAGCGGGGGGGCTGGCAATGAGCAGTTCTTC,CASSLSGGAGNEQFF
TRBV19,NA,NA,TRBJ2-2,TGTGCCAGTAGTATATCGGAGGGGGCAATGGACGGGGAGCTGTTTTTT,CASSISEGAMDGELFF
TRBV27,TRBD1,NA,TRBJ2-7,TGTGCCAGCAGTTCCCCCGGGACAGGGGGACCCGAGCAGTACTTC,CASSSPGTGGPEQYF
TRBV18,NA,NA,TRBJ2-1,TGTGCCAGCTCACCAAGGGGTAGAAATGAGCAGTTCTTC,CASSPRGRNEQFF
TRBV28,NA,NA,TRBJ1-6,TGTGCCAGCAGTCCACCTACGACAGGTGACAATTCACCCCTCCACTTT,CASSPPTTGDNSPLHF
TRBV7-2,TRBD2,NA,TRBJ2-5,TGTGCCAGCAGCTTAGGGGGATCAGCGGGGGATCAAGAGACCCAGTACTTC,CASSLGGSAGDQETQYF
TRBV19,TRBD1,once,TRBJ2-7,TGTGCCAGTAGTATTCAGGGACAGCAATCCTACGAGCAGTACTTC,CASSIQGQQSYEQYF
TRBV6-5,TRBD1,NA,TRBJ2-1,TGTGCCATCCACGACAGGGAAAGCAATGAGCAGTTCTTC,CAIHDRESNEQFF
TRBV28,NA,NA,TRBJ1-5,TGTGCCAGCACAGGCAATCAGCCCCAGCATTTT,CASTGNQPQHF
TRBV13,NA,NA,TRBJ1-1,TGTACCAGCAGCTCGGGCAGGGGAAACACTGAAGCTTTCTTT,CTSSSGRGNTEAFF
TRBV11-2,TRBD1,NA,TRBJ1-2,TGTGCCAGCAGCTTAGCTGGGACAGCTAACTATGGCTACACCTTC,CASSLAGTANYGYTF
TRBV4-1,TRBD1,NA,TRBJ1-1,TGCGCCAGCAGCCAAGATATGATAGCAGGGGGCACTGAAGCTTTCTTT,CASSQDMIAGGTEAFF
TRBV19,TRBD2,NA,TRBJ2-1,TGTGCCAGTAGTATAGAGGGACTAGCGGACAATGAGCAGTTCTTC,CASSIEGLADNEQFF
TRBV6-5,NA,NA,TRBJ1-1,TGTGCCAGCAGTTACCAACAGGGGAACACTGAAGCTTTCTTT,CASSYQQGNTEAFF
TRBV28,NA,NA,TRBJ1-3,TGTGCCAGCACCCCCCACTACTCTGGAAACACCATATATTTT,CASTPHYSGNTIYF
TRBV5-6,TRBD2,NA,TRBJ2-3,TGTGCCAGCAGCTTGGGAGCGGGGGGTAGCACAGATACGCAGTATTTT,CASSLGAGGSTDTQYF
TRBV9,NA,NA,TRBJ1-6,TGTGCCAGCAGCGTAGAACAGGGCGGGAATTCACCCCTCCACTTT,CASSVEQGGNSPLHF
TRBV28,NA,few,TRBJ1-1,TGTGCCAGCAGTCGTTTTCCTGTCAGGGTGAACACTGAAGCTTTCTTT,CASSRFPVRVNTEAFF
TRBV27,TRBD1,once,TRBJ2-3,TGTGCCAGCCGTCGGGGAGACAGGGGGCTGACAGATACGCAGTATTTT,CASRRGDRGLTDTQYF
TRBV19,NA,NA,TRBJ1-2,TGTGCCAGTACCTACGGCAGGGGAAGGTTAAACTATGGCTACACCTTC,CASTYGRGRLNYGYTF
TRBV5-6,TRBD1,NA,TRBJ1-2,TGTGCCAGCAGCTCAAAAAAAGGAACAGGGGTCCTTACCTTCTATGGCTACACCTTC,CASSSKKGTGVLTFYGYTF
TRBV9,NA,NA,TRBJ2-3,TGTGCCAGCAGCGTAGTGGGCAGGGGAATTCAAGATACGCAGTATTTT,CASSVVGRGIQDTQYF
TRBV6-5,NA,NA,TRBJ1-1,TGTGCCAGCACCCTAGACCGGGGTTGGACTGAAGCTTTCTTT,CASTLDRGWTEAFF
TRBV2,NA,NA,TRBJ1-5,TGTGCCAGCAGCCTACAGGGATTCAATCAGCCCCAGCATTTT,CASSLQGFNQPQHF
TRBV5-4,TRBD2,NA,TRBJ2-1,TGTGCCAGCAGCCCTGGAGGTCGGACCCCCGGGGGGAATGAGCAGTTCTTC,CASSPGGRTPGGNEQFF
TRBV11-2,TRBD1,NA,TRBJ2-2,TGTGCCAGCAGCTTAGGGGGGACAGGGTCCACCGGGGAGCTGTTTTTT,CASSLGGTGSTGELFF
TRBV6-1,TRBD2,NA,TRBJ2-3,TGTGCCAGCAGCGATCTAGCGGGAGATACAGATACGCAGTATTTT,CASSDLAGDTDTQYF
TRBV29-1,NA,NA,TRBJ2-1,TGCAGCGCGGATGGACTACCTGATTTATACAATGAGCAGTTCTTC,CSADGLPDLYNEQFF
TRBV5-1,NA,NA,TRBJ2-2,TGCGCCAGCAGCTTTTCTCCGTCTATCACCGGGGAGCTGTTTTTT,CASSFSPSITGELFF
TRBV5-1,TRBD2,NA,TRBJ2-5,TGCGCCAGCAGCTTGGCCTGGGTAGCGGGAGACAAAGAGACCCAGTACTTC,CASSLAWVAGDKETQYF
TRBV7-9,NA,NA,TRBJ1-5,TGTGCCAGCAGCTTCGAGCCAGGGATTGGTCAGCCCCAGCATTTT,CASSFEPGIGQPQHF
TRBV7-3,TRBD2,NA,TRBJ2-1,TGTGCCAGCAGCTTAAAGGGGGCAGCGGGAGGGCTGGACAATGAGCAGTTCTTC,CASSLKGAAGGLDNEQFF
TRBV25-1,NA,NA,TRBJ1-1,TGTGCCAGCAGGCAAACCAGGGAAGCTTTCTTT,CASRQTREAFF
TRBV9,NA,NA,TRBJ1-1,TGTGCCAGCAGCGTAAATTCTAAGAGCGCTGAAGCTTTCTTT,CASSVNSKSAEAFF
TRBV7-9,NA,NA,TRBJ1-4,TGTGCCAGCAGCTTAGCGAGGCAGGGCGGTGAAAAACTGTTTTTT,CASSLARQGGEKLFF
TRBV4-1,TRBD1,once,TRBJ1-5,TGCGCCAGCAGCCAAGTGGACAGGGACAATCAGCCCCAGCATTTT,CASSQVDRDNQPQHF
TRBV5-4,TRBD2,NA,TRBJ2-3,TGTGCCAGCAGCGGAAGACTAGCAACAGATACGCAGTATTTT,CASSGRLATDTQYF
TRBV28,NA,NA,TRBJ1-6,TGTGCCAGCACACTAGGGAATTTAAGGTCACCCCTCCACTTT,CASTLGNLRSPLHF
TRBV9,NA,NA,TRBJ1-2,TGTGCCAGCACCCCGCGGGGGGGGCTTAACTATGGCTACACCTTC,CASTPRGGLNYGYTF
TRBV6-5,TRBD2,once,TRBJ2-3,TGTGCCAGCAGTTACTCGCGGGGGGGCTCGGATACGCAGTATTTT,CASSYSRGGSDTQYF
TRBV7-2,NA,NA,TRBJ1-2,TGTGCCAGCAGCTTAGGGAGCGGCGGACAGACTACCTTCTATGGCTACACCTTC,CASSLGSGGQTTFYGYTF
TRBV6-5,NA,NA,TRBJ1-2,TGTGCCAGCAGTTACTCGAAGGGGCCCTTACCCTATGGCTACACCTTC,CASSYSKGPLPYGYTF
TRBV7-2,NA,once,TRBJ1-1,TGTGCCAGCAGCTCAACAGGGAGAAAAGCTTTCTTT,CASSSTGRKAFF
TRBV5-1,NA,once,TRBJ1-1,TGCGCCAGCAGCTTCAGGACGGGGGGCTACACTGAAGCTTTCTTT,CASSFRTGGYTEAFF
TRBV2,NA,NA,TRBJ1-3,TGTGCCAGCAGTGATGTCAGTCTCTCTGGAAACACCATATATTTT,CASSDVSLSGNTIYF
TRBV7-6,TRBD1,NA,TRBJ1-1,TGTGCCAGCAGCCTCGGACAGGCTAACACTGAAGCTTTCTTT,CASSLGQANTEAFF
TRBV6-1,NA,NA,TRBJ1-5,TGTGCCAGCAGGGACGGGCCGGGACAGCCCCAGCATTTT,CASRDGPGQPQHF
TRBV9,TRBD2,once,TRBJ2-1,TGTGCCAGCAGCTCCTTTCCGGGACTAGCGGTTTCGGGCGAGCAGTTCTTC,CASSSFPGLAVSGEQFF
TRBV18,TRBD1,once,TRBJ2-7,TGTGCCAGCTCAGGGACAGGGGACTCCTACGAGCAGTACTTC,CASSGTGDSYEQYF